Described below is a single TCR beta chain sequence and its context. These data originate in a study of blood T cell repertoires in COVID-19. In the study overall: T cells, B-cell-depleted T cells, or PBMCs supplied cDNA or gDNA.

Profiled with immunoSEQ multiplex PCR; TCRdb holds only in-frame clones, not every one. The sample lists roughly 72,000 clones, 88% occurring once. This CDR3 contains 15 residues. Germline V gene data show CDR1 as MNHEY and CDR2 as SVGEGT. V was pared by 0 bases and J by 1 base, with 7 bases between. Specimen: peripheral blood. V is TRBV6-2 or TRBV6-3 and J is TRBJ1-5; D may be TRBD1 (6 bases). The TCR sequence derives from a human donor in a cohort sampled during active COVID-19. The CDR3 nucleotides read TGTGCCAGCAGTTACTCAAGGGGGAGCAATCAGCCCCAGCATTTT. It codes for CASSYSRGSNQPQHF.